The rows below give T cell receptor beta chains drawn from one sample of a study of blood T cells in healthy people across ages. TCRdb processed the 5' RACE reads anew with MiXCR; each CDR3 protein has one entry. Of approximately 810,000 distinct CDR3 sequences in the sample, around 28% were seen once. Sequencing was done on a sample of blood. The receptors were gathered from an elderly woman in good health. Each CDR3 is given with its conserved first and last residue. Each record gives: CDR3 DNA, CDR3 protein, clone size, V gene, D gene, J gene. D genes are given only for firm matches. Some rows mark clone size as missing; the rest say once, few, many or name a class of expanded clone.

TGTGCCAGCAGTGAACCATCAGGGGCTGGCAATCAGCCCCAGCATTTT	CASSEPSGAGNQPQHF	.	TRBV6-1	.	TRBJ1-5
TGTGCCAGCAGTGCCGGGCCTGTGATCTACAATGAGCAGTTCTTC	CASSAGPVIYNEQFF	.	TRBV6-2/TRBV6-3	.	TRBJ2-1
TGCAGCGTTGTCGGCGGGGGGGTATACAATGAGCAGTTCTTC	CSVVGGGVYNEQFF	many	TRBV29-1	TRBD2	TRBJ2-1
TGCAGTGCTAGCCCCGGGACTAGCGGGGGTGAGACCCAGTACTTC	CSASPGTSGGETQYF	many	TRBV20-1	TRBD2	TRBJ2-5
TGTGCCACCAGCGGCAAGGTTGCAACTAATGAAAAACTGTTTTTT	CATSGKVATNEKLFF	few	TRBV15	.	TRBJ1-4
TGCAGTGCACCGGACAGGATGAACACCGGGGAGCTGTTTTTT	CSAPDRMNTGELFF	.	TRBV20-1	TRBD1	TRBJ2-2
TGCGCCAGCAGCCAAGGCTCAGGGTTACCCCAGCATTTT	CASSQGSGLPQHF	.	TRBV4-3	.	TRBJ1-5
TGCGCCAGCAGCTTGCGACGGGGCGTATACAATGAGCAGTTCTTC	CASSLRRGVYNEQFF	.	TRBV4-3	.	TRBJ2-1
TGTGCCAGCAGCCGCTCGGGGGTGGCTAATGAAAAACTGTTTTTT	CASSRSGVANEKLFF	few	TRBV7-9	.	TRBJ1-4
.	CASSSQRGNEQYFGAGTITDTQYF	.	TRBV11-2	.	TRBJ2-3
TGTGCCAGCAGCTCCGGGACTAGCGGGACTATTGAGCAGTTCTTC	CASSSGTSGTIEQFF	many	TRBV7-2	TRBD2	TRBJ2-1
TGTGCCAGCAGTTACAAGTTTGGCAACGAACCGCAAGAGACCCAGTACTTC	CASSYKFGNEPQETQYF	many	TRBV6-6	.	TRBJ2-5
TGTGCCAGCAGTTTAACAGGGGTGCCAAAGACTGAAGCTTTCTTT	CASSLTGVPKTEAFF	.	TRBV12-3/TRBV12-4	TRBD1	TRBJ1-1
TGTGCCAGCAGTGATCAAGTTGCGGGAGGCTACACCTTC	CASSDQVAGGYTF	many	TRBV25-1	.	TRBJ1-2
TGTGCCAGCCGCAGGGCGGAGGAGACCCAGTACTTC	CASRRAEETQYF	few	TRBV7-2	.	TRBJ2-5
TGTGCCAGCAGTGACAGACCTAGCAATCAGCCCCAGCATTTT	CASSDRPSNQPQHF	few	TRBV2	.	TRBJ1-5
TGTGCCAGCAGCTTAGAAGGGACAACCTCTGGGGCCAACGTCCTGACTTTC	CASSLEGTTSGANVLTF	.	TRBV7-2	.	TRBJ2-6
TGTGCCAGCAGCCTATATGGGGGGGTAGGCGATGAGCAGTACTTC	CASSLYGGVGDEQYF	.	TRBV7-9	TRBD2	TRBJ2-4
TGTGCCAGCCGACGGGGGGTAACCACAGATGTGCAGTATTTT	CASRRGVTTDVQYF	.	TRBV12-3/TRBV12-4	TRBD2	TRBJ2-3
TGTGCCAGTAGAGGGAACGCAGATACGCAGTATTTT	CASRGNADTQYF	many	TRBV27	.	TRBJ2-3
TGCAGTGCCCGGGAAGGCAGGGGTGTGTACGAGCAGTACTTC	CSAREGRGVYEQYF	.	TRBV20-1	.	TRBJ2-7
TGTGCCAGCAGCCTAACGGGGGGGGCCAATGGGCAGTTCTTC	CASSLTGGANGQFF	.	TRBV3-1	TRBD2	TRBJ2-1
TGTGCCAGCTCACCACGGTGGGAAGGGGATTCACCCCTCCACTTT	CASSPRWEGDSPLHF	.	TRBV18	.	TRBJ1-6
TGTGCCTGGAGGGGAACCGGGACAAATAGCAATCAGCCCCAGCATTTT	CAWRGTGTNSNQPQHF	.	TRBV30	.	TRBJ1-5
TGCAGTGCTAGAGATCTCCGCGGTCCGATGATCACAGATACGCAGTATTTT	CSARDLRGPMITDTQYF	once	TRBV20-1	.	TRBJ2-3
TGTGCCAGCAGCTTAGCTCCCTTAACTAGCGGACAAGAGACCCAGTACTTC	CASSLAPLTSGQETQYF	many	TRBV7-2	TRBD2	TRBJ2-5
TGTGCCACCAGTGGCCTGACAGGAGGAAATCAGCCCCAGCATTTT	CATSGLTGGNQPQHF	many	TRBV24-1	.	TRBJ1-5
TGTGCCAGCAGGTCCGCCAAAGGGACCCAGTACTTC	CASRSAKGTQYF	many	TRBV12-3/TRBV12-4	.	TRBJ2-5
TGTGCCACCAGTGATTCAGGACAGACCTACAATGAGCAGTACTTC	CATSDSGQTYNEQYF	.	TRBV24-1	.	TRBJ2-7
TGTGCCAGCAGCGCTTGGACAGGGGCCTACGAGCAGTACTTC	CASSAWTGAYEQYF	.	TRBV11-1	TRBD1	TRBJ2-7
TGTGCCAGCAGCCCACAGGGGGCGTGGGAGACCCAGTACTTC	CASSPQGAWETQYF	many	TRBV9	TRBD1	TRBJ2-5
TGCGCCAGCAGATCGATGGGGGCGGGGGGTCTACAAGAGACCCAGTACTTC	CASRSMGAGGLQETQYF	many	TRBV5-1	TRBD2	TRBJ2-5
TGTGCCAGTTCTAGCCTGAGCTCCTACGAGCAGTACTTC	CASSSLSSYEQYF	few	TRBV28	.	TRBJ2-7
TGCAGTGCGATACACAGGGGCTTTAATGAAAAACTGTTTTTT	CSAIHRGFNEKLFF	few	TRBV20-1	TRBD1	TRBJ1-4
TGCAATGCTAGTTTGGGACTAGCGGGGGATATAAACCCTTACGTGCAGTACTTC	CNASLGLAGDINPYVQYF	.	TRBV20-1	TRBD2	TRBJ2-5
TGCGCCAGCAGCCTAGAGCAGGGACGGACCCAGTACTTC	CASSLEQGRTQYF	many	TRBV4-3	.	TRBJ2-5
TGTGCCAGCAGTTACGGACTGATCACCGGGGAGCTGTTTTTT	CASSYGLITGELFF	few	TRBV6-2/TRBV6-3	.	TRBJ2-2
TGTGCCAGCAGCAAAGCGACGCCTTGGGGGAATGAGCAGTTCTTC	CASSKATPWGNEQFF	.	TRBV21-1	.	TRBJ2-1
TGTGCCAGCAGTTCCCCCAGGGTCGACGAGCAGTACTTC	CASSSPRVDEQYF	.	TRBV12-3/TRBV12-4	.	TRBJ2-7
TGCGCCAGCAGCCAAGATTCAAGGGGCATCAATGAGCAGTACTTC	CASSQDSRGINEQYF	.	TRBV4-3	.	TRBJ2-7
TGCAGTGCTAGGGGTAAAGGAGCCCAGGCTAACTATGGCTGCACCTTC	CSARGKGAQANYGCTF	once	TRBV20-1	.	TRBJ1-2
TGTGCCAGCAGCCTAGCGGGGGCCATCAATGAGCAGTACTTC	CASSLAGAINEQYF	.	TRBV5-6	TRBD2	TRBJ2-7
TGCGCCAGCAGCGCGATGGGACCCTACAATGAGCAGTTCTTC	CASSAMGPYNEQFF	many	TRBV5-1	.	TRBJ2-1
TGTGCCAGCAGTTTCCGCGGGCCCAACATTCAGTACTTC	CASSFRGPNIQYF	many	TRBV12-3/TRBV12-4	.	TRBJ2-4
TGTGCCAGCAGCGATGGGGCCGGCGGGGAGACCCAGTACTTC	CASSDGAGGETQYF	many	TRBV7-9	.	TRBJ2-5
TGTGCCGGCAGCCACAGACCGACAGGGCGCGTGACCCAGTACTTC	CAGSHRPTGRVTQYF	.	TRBV2	TRBD1	TRBJ2-5
TGCAGTGCTAGGGATCATCGGCTAGCGGATTCCCCCTACAATGAGCAGTTCTTC	CSARDHRLADSPYNEQFF	.	TRBV20-1	TRBD2	TRBJ2-1
TGTGCCAGCAGCTGGTCGGACAGGGGGAGCTACGAGCAGTACTTC	CASSWSDRGSYEQYF	many	TRBV7-2	TRBD1	TRBJ2-7
TGTGCCAGCAGCTGGGGGACTGCGGGAGCTTTCTTT	CASSWGTAGAFF	few	TRBV5-5	.	TRBJ1-1
TGCAGTGCTAGAGACCTGGGGAGTAATGAAAAACTGTTTTTT	CSARDLGSNEKLFF	many	TRBV20-1	.	TRBJ1-4
TGTGCCAGCAGCCCCCAAACGTCTGAGCAGTTCTTC	CASSPQTSEQFF	many	TRBV7-9	.	TRBJ2-1
TGTGCCAGCAGCTTAGTGGGCAGTAACTATGGCTACACCTTC	CASSLVGSNYGYTF	.	TRBV7-8	.	TRBJ1-2
TGTGCCAGCAGTTACTCCGGGACAGGGGTAGAGACCCAGTACTTC	CASSYSGTGVETQYF	.	TRBV6-5	TRBD1	TRBJ2-5
TGCGCCAGCAGCTTGGTCGCCAGCTTCTCTGGAAACACCATATATTTT	CASSLVASFSGNTIYF	few	TRBV5-1	.	TRBJ1-3
TGTGCCAGCAGCGCACAGGGGACTCCTTCAGATACGCAGTATTTT	CASSAQGTPSDTQYF	few	TRBV11-2	.	TRBJ2-3
TGTGCCAGCAGTTCCACAGGGACAGGGACGAGCTCCTACAATGAGCAGTTCTTC	CASSSTGTGTSSYNEQFF	few	TRBV6-5	TRBD1	TRBJ2-1
TGTGCCAGCAGTCTAGACAGGGTCCCCTCTGGGGCCAACGTCCTGACTTTC	CASSLDRVPSGANVLTF	many	TRBV12-3/TRBV12-4	TRBD1	TRBJ2-6
TGTGCCAGCAGCGTCTCGGCGGGGAGCTCCTACAATGAGCAGTTCTTC	CASSVSAGSSYNEQFF	many	TRBV9	.	TRBJ2-1